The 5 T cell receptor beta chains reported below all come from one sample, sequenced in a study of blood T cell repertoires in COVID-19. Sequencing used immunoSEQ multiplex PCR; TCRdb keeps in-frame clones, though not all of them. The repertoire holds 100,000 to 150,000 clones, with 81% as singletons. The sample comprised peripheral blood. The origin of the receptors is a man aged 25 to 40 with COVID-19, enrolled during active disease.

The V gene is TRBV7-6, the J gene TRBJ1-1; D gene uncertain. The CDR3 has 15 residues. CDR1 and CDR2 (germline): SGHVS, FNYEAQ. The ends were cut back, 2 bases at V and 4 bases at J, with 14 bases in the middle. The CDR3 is CASSLTGRGFTEAFF. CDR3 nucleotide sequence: TGTGCCAGCAGCTTAACCGGACGGGGATTCACTGAAGCTTTCTTT.

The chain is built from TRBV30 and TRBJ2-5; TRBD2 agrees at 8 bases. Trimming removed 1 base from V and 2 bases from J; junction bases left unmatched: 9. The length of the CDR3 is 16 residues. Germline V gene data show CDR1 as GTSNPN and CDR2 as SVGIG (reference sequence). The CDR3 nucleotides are TGTGCCTGGAGTGACCTCGGACAGCGGGGGCAAGAGACCCAGTACTTC. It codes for CAWSDLGQRGQETQYF. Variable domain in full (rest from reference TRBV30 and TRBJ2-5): SQTIHQWPATLVQPVGSPLSLECTVEGTSNPNLYWYRQAAGRGLQLLFYSVGIGQISSEVPQNLSASRPQDRQFILSSKKLLLSDSGFYLCAWSDLGQRGQETQYFGPGTRLLVL.

In nucleotides, the CDR3 is TGCGCCAGCAGCCGGGGGAGGGGCAATTCACCCCTCCACTTT. Encoded protein: CASSRGRGNSPLHF. The chain recombines TRBV4-1 with TRBJ1-6, with a weak D call TRBD1 (5 bases). Trimming took 4 bases from V and 7 from J, leaving 11 bases between them. Germline loops: CDR1 MGHRA, CDR2 YSYEKL. This CDR3 spans 14 amino acids.

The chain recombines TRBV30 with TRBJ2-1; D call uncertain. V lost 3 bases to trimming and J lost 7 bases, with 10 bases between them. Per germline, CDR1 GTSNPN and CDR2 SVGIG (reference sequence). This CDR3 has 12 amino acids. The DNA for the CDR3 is TGTGCCTGGAGATCTTTCGGGAATGAGCAGTTCTTC. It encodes CAWRSFGNEQFF.

CDR3 protein: CASTGTRVNTEAFF. The CDR3, as DNA: TGTGCCAGCACCGGGACAAGGGTGAACACTGAAGCTTTCTTT. V and J are TRBV2 and TRBJ1-1; tentatively, D is TRBD1 (6 bases). The CDR3 length is 14 residues. Germline CDR1 reads SNHLY; CDR2 reads FYNNEI. Trimming took 7 bases from V and 0 from J, leaving 12 bases between them. The full variable domain, with the rest looked up from reference TRBV2 and TRBJ1-1, is EPEVTQTPSHQVTQMGQEVILRCVPISNHLYFYWYRQILGQKVEFLVSFYNNEISEKSEIFDDQFSVERPDGSNFTLKIRSTKLEDSAMYFCASTGTRVNTEAFFGQGTRLTVV.